This T cell receptor (beta chain) was retrieved from a study of blood T cell repertoires in COVID-19 (TCRdb year 2020). Concerning the study at large: Collaborator samples came from the United States, Italy and Spain and covered acute and convalescent phases of COVID-19. The material from the prospective study consisted of cDNA or gDNA derived from T cells, B-cell-depleted T cells, or PBMCs. Subjects who had been exposed to COVID-19, were actively infected with it, or had recovered from it provided the deeply sampled blood TCRbeta repertoires that made up the dataset. The repertoires were released in a freely available public database intended as a resource for research on the immune response to SARS-CoV-2. The samples were drawn from two sources: the first 160 participants of the ongoing ImmuneRACE study, and about 1,300 subjects contributed by 6 global collaborators. Nearly every sample came with metadata listing a de-identified subject ID, COVID-19 status, age in years and sex. Where available, HLA class I and class II types were obtained from metadata supplied by the sample provider rather than from assay-based typing. What the study reported, not specific to this receptor: Clinical and demographic metadata were provided uncurated, with the amount varying by source and participant.

Each collaborating institution followed its own protocols to collect whole blood in K2EDTA tubes. For TCRbeta analysis, collaborators shipped samples as frozen whole blood, isolated PBMCs, or DNA extracted from either of those sample types. TCRbeta CDR3 regions were amplified from genomic DNA using the immunoSEQ Assay, a bias-controlled multiplex PCR. Per the source publication's procedure: Nucleated cell counts per sample were estimated from amplification of reference gene primers within the assay. To quantify the absolute abundance of each unique TCRbeta CDR3 rearrangement, sequence reads were collapsed and filtered. For each sample, productive Simpson clonality was calculated as the square root of Simpson's diversity index over productive rearrangements. TCRdb re-hosts the immuneACCESS table, in-frame sequences only. Its copies lack some clones; in the studies checked, an unresolved V gene accounts for under half of them, and the cause for the rest is not known. V and J calls and clone size are given by that table; D and trimming were obtained from the DNA. This sample is represented by around 220,000 clones; less than 90% of them were singletons. Clones ranked in the top ten supply about 1.9% of the sample.

From the germline V gene, CDR1 is ENHRY and CDR2 is SYGVKD. From cysteine to phenylalanine, the CDR3 is 15 amino acids long. Only the CDR3 portion is preserved as DNA: 45 bases, with reading frame beginning at the first base. V loses 8 bases, J loses 5 bases, and the germline ends lie 18 bases apart. Turning to this clone: The antigen it binds to is not known. Per-base qualities were not stored, and no clone one base away is much larger.

The sequence was obtained from a man aged 35 to 55 with active or convalescent COVID-19. The chain is made from TRBV10-3 and TRBJ2-2; perhaps TRBD2 is the D gene, with 5 bases matching. The specimen was peripheral blood. Here the CDR3 is given as CAISSVGLMTGELFF. The nucleotide sequence is TGTGCCATCTCATCGGTAGGACTTATGACCGGGGAGCTGTTTTTT.